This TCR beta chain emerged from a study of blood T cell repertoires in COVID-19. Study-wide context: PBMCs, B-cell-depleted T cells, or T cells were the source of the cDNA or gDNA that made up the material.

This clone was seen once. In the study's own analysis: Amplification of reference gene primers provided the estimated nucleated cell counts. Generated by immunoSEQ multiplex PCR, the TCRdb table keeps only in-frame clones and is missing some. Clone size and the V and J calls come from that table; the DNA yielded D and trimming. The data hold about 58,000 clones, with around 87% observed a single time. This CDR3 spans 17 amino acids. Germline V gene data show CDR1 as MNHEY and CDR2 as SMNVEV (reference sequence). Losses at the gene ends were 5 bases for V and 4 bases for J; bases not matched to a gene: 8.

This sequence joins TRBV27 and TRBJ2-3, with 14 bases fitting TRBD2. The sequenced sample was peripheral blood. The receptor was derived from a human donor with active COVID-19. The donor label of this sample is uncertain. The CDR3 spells CASSRRTSGRTADTQYF. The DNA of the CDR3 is TGTGCCAGCAGTCGAAGGACTAGCGGGAGGACGGCAGATACGCAGTATTTT.